This section outlines one TCR beta chain sequence together with its context. Its target is not known. Each subset's genomic DNA was shared equally among a number of immunoSEQ plates. In the original processing: ImmunoSEQ output lacked quality scores and full-length reads, limiting matched filtering. Sequenced by immunoSEQ multiplex PCR; TCRdb stores in-frame clones only, minus some. V and J calls and clone size are those listed in that table; D and trimming were worked out from the DNA. The sample lists 2 million to 2.5 million clones; approximately 95% were seen once. This sample stems from a study of shared clonotypes between healthy human individuals. Findings of the study overall: With few donors, the genetic and exposure-history diversity represented was limited.

With V trimmed by 5 bases and J by 4 bases, 6 bases remained unmatched. The CDR3 spans 15 residues. CDR1 is SEHNR, CDR2 FQNEAQ, per germline (reference sequence). The receptor was isolated from a man between 18 and 35 years old in good health. Some clones in this sample may be carry-over from other donors' samples. What was sequenced was naive CD4+ T cells from PBMCs. Subset in this sample: CD45RA+ positively selected. The V gene is TRBV7-9, the J gene TRBJ2-3; 10 bases are shared with TRBD2. Written as DNA, the CDR3 is TGTGCCAGCAGCATACTAGCGGGAAGCTCAGATACGCAGTATTTT. This sequence encodes CASSILAGSSDTQYF.